This T cell receptor beta chain was captured by sequencing in a study of T cell clonality in common variable immunodeficiency. Overall study findings and caveats: Shared TCRbeta clones were fewer between CVID subjects than controls. CVID subjects showed higher TCRbeta clonality than healthy controls.

This clone appeared many times. Its matching antigen is unknown. The read terminates 3 residues before the CDR3 end, so the remaining end is supplied by the germline J gene. Most patients and controls had Caucasian heritage. Trimming at V came to 6 bases and at J to 6 bases, leaving 8 bases not matched to a gene. Germline V gene sequence: CDR1 DFQATT, CDR2 SNEGSKA (reference sequence). This CDR3 has 15 residues. Profiled with immunoSEQ multiplex PCR; TCRdb holds only in-frame clones, not every one. The counts give around 45,000 clones, none of them seen only once; about 10% is held by the top ten. The chain carries TRBV20-1 and TRBJ2-7; 16 nucleotides match TRBD2. The receptor was isolated from a person aged 18 to 75 in good health. The sequencing sample was made of peripheral blood mononuclear cells. Incomplete CDR3 DNA: TGCAGTGCCGAGGGGACTAGCGGGGGGGCCGGCGAG. It translates to CSAEGTSGGAGE. The CDR3 reads in full as CSAEGTSGGAGEQYF.